The 15 T cell receptor beta chains in this list originate from one sample, sequenced in a study of human T cells and chemical hapten exposure. TCRdb itself ran the RACE reads through MiXCR, one entry per CDR3 protein. The sample holds roughly 130,000 distinct CDR3 sequences, 11% seen once. Time point described: patch test 3, about 24 weeks after DPC sensitization. Treatment noted: therapeutic diphenylcyclopropenone sensitization with weekly scalp DPC. Material: whole blood, obtained in connection with sensitization to the hapten diphenylcyclopropenone (DPC). The receptors were sampled from a woman in her forties or fifties with alopecia areata. Some clones in this sample may be carry-over from other donors' samples.

This clonotype has only a few counts. This rearrangement joins TRBV3-1 to TRBJ2-2, with 14 nucleotides matching TRBD2. The germline gives CDR1 LGHDT, CDR2 YNNKEL (reference sequence). Trimming at V came to 8 bases and at J to 0 bases, leaving 8 bases not matched to a gene. CDR3 length: 18 amino acids. The CDR3 nucleotides read TGTGCCAGCTCCGGGACTAGCGGGAGCCTATCGAACACCGGGGAGCTGTTTTTT. It encodes CASSGTSGSLSNTGELFF. Full variable domain (remainder filled in from reference TRBV3-1 and TRBJ2-2): DTAVSQTPKYLVTQMGNDKSIKCEQNLGHDTMYWYKQDSKKFLKIMFSYNNKELIINETVPNRFSPKSPDKAHLNLHINSLELGDSAVYFCASSGTSGSLSNTGELFFGEGSRLTVL.

This clonotype came up a few times. V gene TRBV11-2 combines with J gene TRBJ2-7; D possibly matches TRBD1 or TRBD2 (5 bases each). Per the germline V gene, CDR1 is SGHAT and CDR2 is FQNNGV. This CDR3 contains 17 residues. Trimming left V 5 bases short and J 0 bases short, with 20 bases between. In DNA, the CDR3 is TGTGCCAGCAGCCCCAGGGCTCCAGGGACCCTCTCCTACGAGCAGTACTTC. This encodes CASSPRAPGTLSYEQYF.

This clonotype was observed at least ten times. This sequence joins TRBV9 and TRBJ2-1, with D possibly matching TRBD2 (5 bases). V lost 4 bases, J lost 2 bases, and 10 bases lay in between. Germline V lookup: CDR1 SGDLS, CDR2 YYNGEE. The CDR3 is 14 residues long. DNA for the CDR3: TGTGCCAGCAGCACGCCCGGGACCTACAATGAGCAGTTCTTC. Its translation: CASSTPGTYNEQFF.

In this sample, this clonotype turned up a few times. The CDR3: CASTPIRGTSTDEQFF. CDR3 DNA sequence: TGTGCCAGCACCCCCATCCGAGGGACTAGCACCGATGAGCAGTTCTTC. The chain carries TRBV7-9 and TRBJ2-1; the match to TRBD2 covers 9 bases. After removal of 7 bases from V and 8 bases from J, the junction contained 15 bases not matched to a gene. This CDR3 spans 16 amino acids. Germline-derived CDR1 and CDR2 are SEHNR and FQNEAQ (reference sequence).

On this clonotype itself: The junction does not match germline at one end; this may be a read error. This rearrangement joins TRBV6-1 to TRBJ1-4; no clear D gene. Germline CDR1 MNHNS, CDR2 SASEGT. The CDR3 covers 11 residues. CDR3 amino acids: CAGSERGYLFF. The CDR3 nucleotides read TGTGCCGGCAGTGAACGAGGGTACCTGTTTTTT.

V usage is TRBV28 and J usage is TRBJ1-4, with 7 bases that match TRBD1. The J segment lost 7 bases and the V segment lost 3 bases, leaving 8 bases of the junction unmatched. This CDR3 has 15 amino acids. Per the germline V gene, CDR1 is MDHEN and CDR2 is SYDVKM. CDR3: CASSFNDREAEKLFF. The CDR3 nucleotides read TGTGCCAGCAGTTTCAACGACAGGGAGGCTGAAAAACTGTTTTTT.

This clonotype was detected ten times or more. The chain employs TRBV5-1 and TRBJ2-5, with D tentatively TRBD1 (5 bases). CDR3 length: 14 residues. Germline-derived CDR1 and CDR2 are SGHRS and YFSETQ. With 0 bases removed from V and 3 bases from J, the gap between germline ends came to 9 bases. The CDR3 sequence: CASSLETGEETQYF. The CDR3 coding sequence is TGCGCCAGCAGCTTGGAAACAGGAGAAGAGACCCAGTACTTC.

This clonotype was detected ten times or more. The V gene is TRBV29-1, the J gene TRBJ2-3, with 9 positions matching TRBD2. This CDR3 has 14 amino acids. The V and J ends lost 1 base and 2 bases, in that order; junction bases with no gene match: 1. In germline, CDR1 is SQVTM, CDR2 ANQGSEA. The CDR3 DNA follows: TGCAGCGTTGAAGGACTAGCGGACACAGATACGCAGTATTTT. The encoded protein is CSVEGLADTDTQYF.

This chain joins TRBV2 and TRBJ1-2, with 10 bases matching TRBD1. This CDR3 is 14 amino acids long. V shed 6 bases, J shed 2 bases, and the junction held 3 bases outside the gene matches. Germline CDR1 SNHLY, CDR2 FYNNEI. CDR3 in DNA: TGTGCCAGCAGGGGGACAGGGGTCAACTATGGCTACACCTTC. As protein: CASRGTGVNYGYTF.

This clonotype was recorded a few times. Written as DNA, the CDR3 is TGTGCCAGCAGCTTACCTGGAGGATCCACAGATACGCAGTATTTT. It translates to CASSLPGGSTDTQYF. This chain connects TRBV7-2 to TRBJ2-3; perhaps TRBD2 as D (5 bases). With 2 bases removed from V and 2 bases from J, the gap between germline ends came to 11 bases. This CDR3 has 15 residues. Germline loops: CDR1 SGHTA, CDR2 FQGNSA.

This clonotype was picked up many times. This CDR3 is CATSDSQGYNEQFF. Here the CDR3 DNA reads TGTGCCACCAGTGATTCACAGGGATACAATGAGCAGTTCTTC. The V call is TRBV24-1, the J call TRBJ2-1; a weak D match, TRBD1 (6 bases). The germline gives CDR1 KGHDR, CDR2 SFDVKD. This CDR3 region has 14 residues. Trimming left V 2 bases short and J 4 bases short, with 8 bases between.

This clonotype was seen a few times. The rearrangement uses TRBV6-2 or TRBV6-3 and TRBJ1-5; D gene ambiguous. The CDR3 has 12 residues. Germline V lookup: CDR1 MNHEY, CDR2 SVGEGT. Trimming took off 7 bases at V and 5 bases at J, with 9 bases between the two ends. In nucleotides, the CDR3 is TGTGCCAGCAACCGGCCCGATCAGCCCCAGCATTTT. It specifies CASNRPDQPQHF.

This clonotype was detected only a few times. The chain recombines TRBV6-5 with TRBJ1-1; D might be TRBD1 (6 bases). Germline V gene data show CDR1 as MNHEY and CDR2 as SVGAGI. Trimming cost V 6 bases and J 5 bases, with 22 bases left between them. CDR3 size: 16 residues. CDR3 residues: CASRLTGLRSGTEAFF. CDR3 DNA: TGTGCCAGCAGACTGACAGGCTTAAGAAGTGGTACTGAAGCTTTCTTT.

In regard to this clonotype: This CDR3 fails to terminate in the conserved phenylalanine or tryptophan, so it likely reflects a read error. V and J are TRBV5-6 and TRBJ2-3; tentatively, D is TRBD1 (6 bases). CDR1 and CDR2 (germline): SGHDT, YYEEEE. The CDR3 has 16 residues. V was clipped by 4 bases and J by 3 bases, with 18 bases between them. The CDR3 region has the DNA TGTGCCAGCAGCCAGCCGGGACACGTTATAACAGATACGCAGTATTTG. It yields the protein CASSQPGHVITDTQYL.

The chain couples TRBV15 to TRBJ2-6; D ambiguous. In germline, CDR1 is LNHNV, CDR2 YYDKDF (reference sequence). The V and J ends lost 5 bases and 0 bases respectively, with 11 bases between them. CDR3 length: 16 residues. CDR3 bases: TGTGCCACCAGCGGTGGCTCCCACTCTGGGGCCAACGTCCTGACTTTC. Its translation: CATSGGSHSGANVLTF.